This TCR beta chain derives from a study of T cells in Graves' hyperthyroidism and ophthalmopathy. The PBMCs were sourced from fresh peripheral blood (less than 11 ml). Germline assignment: CDR1 DFQATT and CDR2 SNEGSKA (reference sequence). V shed 3 bases and J 2 bases; nucleotides not matched to a gene: 2. CDR3 size: 14 residues. What was amplified from RNA transcripts were TCR beta CDR3 regions. The HTBI primer set drove a first-round RT-PCR of the TCR CDR3. TCRdb passed the multiplex PCR reads through MiXCR, listing each CDR3 protein once. The repertoire includes 650,000 to 700,000 distinct CDR3 sequences, around 15% of them detected once, and about a sixth sits in the top ten.

The sample was blood. The chain joins TRBV20-1 to TRBJ2-7; 12 nucleotides align to TRBD2. The sequence came from a man aged 50-60 years with Graves' hyperthyroidism. CDR3 in amino acids: CSASRTSGTYEQYF. In DNA, the CDR3 is TGCAGTGCTAGCCGGACTAGCGGGACCTACGAGCAGTACTTC.